Presented here are 31 T cell receptor beta chains from one specimen sequenced in a study of blood T cell repertoires in COVID-19. Repertoires were generated with immunoSEQ multiplex PCR, while TCRdb's copy carries only in-frame clones and drops some. The table records 200,000 to 250,000 clones, approximately 77% of them present only once. The sequenced sample was peripheral blood. Every receptor here comes from an elderly woman with acute or convalescent COVID-19.

The chain carries TRBV18 and TRBJ1-2; 7 bases agree with TRBD1. Germline trimming cut 3 bases from V and 4 bases from J; bases unmatched to any gene: 8. The CDR3 runs 15 residues. The V gene's germline CDR1 is KGHSH and CDR2 LQKENI. CDR3 region: CASSPTGRLGYGYTF. In nucleotides, the CDR3 is TGTGCCAGCTCACCGACAGGGAGGTTGGGCTATGGCTACACCTTC.

The chain uses TRBV2 and TRBJ1-2; TRBD1 agrees at 8 bases. CDR1 is SNHLY, CDR2 FYNNEI, per germline. Trimming at V came to 5 bases and at J to 0 bases, leaving 5 bases not matched to a gene. The CDR3 is 15 residues long. The CDR3 coding sequence is TGTGCCAGCAGTAGGGACAGGATGTCTAACTATGGCTACACCTTC. Translating it yields CASSRDRMSNYGYTF.

The V call is TRBV5-1, the J call TRBJ2-3, with D tentatively TRBD2 (5 bases). The CDR3 consists of 18 residues. Trimming took off 0 bases at V and 2 bases at J, with 19 bases between the two ends. Germline V gene sequence: CDR1 SGHRS, CDR2 YFSETQ. The CDR3 region has the DNA TGCGCCAGCAGCTTGGGACGGCACCCACCCCTAGCCACAGATACGCAGTATTTT. Translating it yields CASSLGRHPPLATDTQYF.

This clone turned up a few times. This rearrangement joins TRBV29-1 to TRBJ2-5, with TRBD2 as a possible D gene (6 bases). Looked up from germline, CDR1 is SQVTM and CDR2 is ANQGSEA. The V end was cut by 8 bases, the J end by 5 bases, with 15 bases between. This CDR3 region has 12 residues. CDR3 nucleotides: TGCAGCACAATGACTAGTGTCGAGACCCAGTACTTC. This codes for CSTMTSVETQYF. Full variable domain (remainder filled in from reference TRBV29-1 and TRBJ2-5): SAVISQKPSRDICQRGTSLTIQCQVDSQVTMMFWYRQQPGQSLTLIATANQGSEATYESGFVIDKFPISRPNLTFSTLTVSNMSPEDSSIYLCSTMTSVETQYFGPGTRLLVL.

Here the CDR3 DNA reads TGTGCCAGCAGCTCGGGGACAGAGATCTACGAGCAGTACTTC. Translating it yields CASSSGTEIYEQYF. This chain links TRBV7-6 with TRBJ2-7; 7 bases match TRBD1. The V gene end was trimmed by 4 bases and the J gene end by 3 bases; junction bases not matched to a gene: 6. Germline V gene lookup returns CDR1 SGHVS and CDR2 FNYEAQ. The CDR3 is made up of 14 amino acids.

CDR3 coding DNA: TGTGCCAGCAGTGTAACACGTAACTATGGCTACACCTTC. It is translated as CASSVTRNYGYTF. The V call is TRBV27, the J call TRBJ1-2, with no clear D. From germline, CDR1 is MNHEY and CDR2 SMNVEV (reference sequence). Between the trimmed V and J ends, which lost 5 bases and 1 base, there was a span of 8 bases. This CDR3 has 13 residues.

This chain uses TRBV5-6 with TRBJ2-4, with 9 bases matching TRBD2. The trim removed 1 base at V and 0 bases at J, leaving 2 bases unmatched. CDR3 size: 16 residues. Germline assignment: CDR1 SGHDT and CDR2 YYEEEE. This CDR3 is CASSLLAGLAKNIQYF. The DNA for the CDR3 is TGTGCCAGCAGCTTGCTAGCGGGGTTAGCCAAAAACATTCAGTACTTC. The complete variable domain, with remaining parts taken from reference TRBV5-6 and TRBJ2-4, reads DAGVTQSPTHLIKTRGQQVTLRCSPKSGHDTVSWYQQALGQGPQFIFQYYEEEERQRGNFPDRFSGHQFPNYSSELNVNALLLGDSALYLCASSLLAGLAKNIQYFGAGTRLSVL.

The rearrangement joins TRBV7-2 to TRBJ1-1, with D perhaps TRBD1 (5 bases). This CDR3 region has 13 residues. Germline CDR1 SGHTA, CDR2 FQGNSA. The V end was cut by 3 bases, the J end by 10 bases, with 15 bases between. CDR3 amino acids: CASSLKQVGGAFF. Here the CDR3 DNA reads TGTGCCAGCAGCTTGAAACAGGTGGGGGGAGCTTTCTTT.

The V gene is TRBV19, the J gene TRBJ2-1; D remains ambiguous. This CDR3 spans 14 amino acids. Trimming pared 2 bases from V and 10 bases from J, leaving 15 bases between. The germline gives CDR1 LNHDA, CDR2 SQIVND (reference sequence). The CDR3 is CASSIRIARKEQFF. As DNA, the CDR3 is TGTGCCAGTAGTATAAGGATAGCTCGGAAGGAGCAGTTCTTC.

The V call is TRBV6-5, the J call TRBJ2-5; 15 bases agree with TRBD2. This CDR3 comprises 16 residues. Germline CDR1 is MNHEY and CDR2 is SVGAGI. V dropped 3 bases and J dropped 3; count of bases not matched to a gene: 2. CDR3 coding DNA: TGTGCCAGCAGTTATGGACTAGCGGGGGGGAAAGAGACCCAGTACTTC. Protein product: CASSYGLAGGKETQYF.

This clone was counted ten times or more. The rearrangement uses TRBV29-1 and TRBJ2-7; tentative D call: TRBD1 (5 bases). Germline V gene sequence: CDR1 SQVTM, CDR2 ANQGSEA. CDR3 length: 11 amino acids. V was shortened by 1 base and J by 5 bases, with 6 bases between the two germline ends. Here the CDR3 DNA reads TGCAGCGTTGAAGCAGGGAACGAGCAGTACTTC. Translated, it gives CSVEAGNEQYF.

The V gene is TRBV19, the J gene TRBJ2-7; D might be TRBD1 (6 bases). This CDR3 has 14 residues. Trimming left V 1 base short and J 3 bases short, with 10 bases between. The germline V gene encodes CDR1 LNHDA and CDR2 SQIVND (reference sequence). The CDR3 sequence: CASSIGQEFYEQYF. The CDR3 DNA follows: TGTGCCAGTAGTATAGGACAGGAATTCTACGAGCAGTACTTC.

This CDR3 is CASSQDKLLAGGQQYF. The CDR3 DNA is TGTGCCAGCAGCCAAGATAAGTTGCTAGCGGGGGGCCAACAGTACTTC. The chain links TRBV4-2 to TRBJ2-5, with 11 nucleotides matching TRBD2. The CDR3 has 16 residues. Germline assignment: CDR1 LGHNA and CDR2 YNFKEQ. The ends lost 0 bases at V and 11 bases at J; junction bases unmatched: 11.

This clone was seen only a few times. V gene TRBV19 combines with J gene TRBJ2-7; perhaps TRBD1 as D (5 bases). Germline assignment: CDR1 LNHDA and CDR2 SQIVND (reference sequence). The CDR3 sequence is 15 residues long. V was clipped by 1 base and J by 4 bases, with 14 bases between them. CDR3 coding DNA: TGTGCCAGTAGTATAGCTGGTGTAAGGGGATACGAGCAGTACTTC. It yields the protein CASSIAGVRGYEQYF.

V usage is TRBV5-8 and J usage is TRBJ1-5; no definite D call. V was pared by 4 bases and J by 5 bases, with 10 bases between. The CDR3 consists of 13 residues. Germline lookup yields CDR1 SGHTS and CDR2 YDEGEE. The DNA for the CDR3 is TGTGCCAGCAGCACCGGGAACTATCAGCCCCAGCATTTT. Translating gives CASSTGNYQPQHF.

The chain has TRBV15 and TRBJ1-2, with D perhaps TRBD1 (5 bases). The germline V and J ends were trimmed by 0 bases and 1 base, with 6 bases remaining between them. This CDR3 is 14 amino acids long. CDR1 LNHNV and CDR2 YYDKDF come from the germline V gene (reference sequence). CDR3 in amino acids: CATSRERGNYGYTF. The CDR3 DNA reads TGTGCCACCAGCAGAGAAAGGGGTAACTATGGCTACACCTTC.

The chain uses TRBV29-1 and TRBJ2-7; 8 bases agree with TRBD2. V lost 4 bases and J lost 7; bases outside the gene matches: 9. The germline CDR1 and CDR2 sequences are SQVTM and ANQGSEA. This CDR3 has 13 amino acids. The CDR3 loop reads CSVVLGAGGEQYF. CDR3 sequence (DNA): TGCAGCGTTGTTTTAGGGGCGGGAGGTGAGCAGTACTTC.

This clone was seen a handful of times. J is TRBJ2-2 and V is TRBV25-1, with D maybe TRBD1 (5 bases). V gave up 3 bases and J gave up 1 base, with 9 bases separating them. This CDR3 has 15 residues. Per the germline V gene, CDR1 is MGHDK and CDR2 is SYGVNS. The CDR3 reads CASSDPTGNTGELFF. Here the CDR3 DNA reads TGTGCCAGCAGTGACCCAACAGGGAACACCGGGGAGCTGTTTTTT.

J is TRBJ1-2 and V is TRBV5-1; 7 bases are a match to TRBD1. Trimming at V came to 4 bases and at J to 5 bases, leaving 14 bases not matched to a gene. This CDR3 is built from 16 residues. CDR1 is SGHRS, CDR2 YFSETQ, per germline. The CDR3 DNA follows: TGCGCCAGCAGCGACAGTCCGGGACAGATCCTTTATGGCTACACCTTC. It translates to CASSDSPGQILYGYTF.

This clone is a singleton in its sample. Other DNA sequences from this sample encode an identical CDR3 as well. V is TRBV7-2 and J is TRBJ1-2, with no clear D. Per the germline V gene, CDR1 is SGHTA and CDR2 is FQGNSA. This CDR3 contains 13 residues. Deletions cut 1 base from V and 8 bases from J, with 11 bases between. The CDR3 is CASSLGRGYGYTF. CDR3 DNA sequence: TGTGCCAGCAGCTTAGGGAGAGGATACGGCTACACCTTC.

This chain connects TRBV5-1 to TRBJ2-2, with D unresolved. Germline values: CDR1 SGHRS, CDR2 YFSETQ. The CDR3 runs to 14 residues. V lost 6 bases, J lost 2 bases, and 11 bases lay in between. This CDR3 is CASTREFNTGELFF. The CDR3 nucleotides are TGCGCCAGCACTCGAGAATTCAACACCGGGGAGCTGTTTTTT.

The chain has TRBV6-2 or TRBV6-3 and TRBJ1-6, with unresolved D. Germline V gene sequence: CDR1 MNHEY, CDR2 SVGEGT. Trimming left V 6 bases short and J 4 bases short, with 13 bases between. This CDR3 region has 15 residues. CDR3 bases: TGTGCCAGCAGCCCCCCTGGAGCGTATAATTCACCCCTCCACTTT. Its protein product is CASSPPGAYNSPLHF.

The CDR3 here is CSVDKAGGSFGYTF. DNA of the CDR3: TGCAGCGTTGACAAGGCAGGGGGCAGTTTTGGCTACACCTTC. This rearrangement joins TRBV29-1 to TRBJ1-2; 8 positions match TRBD1. The V and J ends lost 3 bases and 7 bases, in that order; junction bases with no gene match: 10. The CDR3 loop spans 14 amino acids. The germline V gene has CDR1 SQVTM and CDR2 ANQGSEA.

This clone was seen once. The rearrangement uses TRBV11-2 and TRBJ2-3; TRBD1 is a possible D gene (6 bases). The CDR3 totals 14 residues. Germline V CDR1 and CDR2: SGHAT, FQNNGV. Trimming shortened V by 1 base and J by 1 base, and 6 bases separated the two germline ends. The CDR3 nucleotides are TGTGCCAGCAGCTTAGGGACAGGCACAGATACGCAGTATTTT. Its protein product is CASSLGTGTDTQYF.

The chain has TRBV19 and TRBJ1-5; 9 nucleotides agree with TRBD1. This CDR3 is built from 14 residues. Trimming at V came to 8 bases and at J to 6 bases, leaving 8 bases not matched to a gene. Germline CDR1 LNHDA, CDR2 SQIVND (reference sequence). CDR3 nucleotides: TGTGCCAGTGGACCCGGGACAGGGACTCAGCCCCAGCATTTT. It translates to CASGPGTGTQPQHF.

This clone was counted a few times. The chain carries TRBV19 and TRBJ1-1, with TRBD1 matching 8 bases. The germline gives CDR1 LNHDA, CDR2 SQIVND (reference sequence). This CDR3 has 15 residues. V was pared by 3 bases and J by 4 bases, with 7 bases of the junction left unmatched. The CDR3: CASSIPGTGSTEAFF. The CDR3 bases are TGTGCCAGTAGTATTCCAGGGACAGGATCCACTGAAGCTTTCTTT.

The chain has TRBV19 and TRBJ2-1, with TRBD2 as a possible D gene (7 bases). The length of the CDR3 is 16 residues. V shed 6 bases and J shed 7 bases, with 22 bases lying between them. CDR1 LNHDA and CDR2 SQIVND come from the germline V gene (reference sequence). The CDR3 DNA reads TGTGCCAGTAGCGAGCCCCGGGGGGCTGGGGGGAATGAGCAGTTCTTC. It yields the protein CASSEPRGAGGNEQFF.

The chain couples TRBV25-1 to TRBJ2-2; 9 bases map to TRBD1. CDR1 MGHDK and CDR2 SYGVNS come from the germline V gene. The CDR3 totals 16 residues. With V trimmed by 5 bases and J by 5 bases, 9 bases remained unmatched. CDR3 bases: TGTGCCAGCAGTCAGTTATCCGGGACAGGGACCGGGGAGCTGTTTTTT. Translation gives CASSQLSGTGTGELFF.

The chain links TRBV5-1 to TRBJ1-3, with 7 bases that match TRBD1. The germline gives CDR1 SGHRS, CDR2 YFSETQ. J was trimmed by 0 bases and V by 4 bases; bases with no gene match: 10. The CDR3 sequence is 17 residues long. As DNA, the CDR3 is TGCGCCAGCAGCCTGGGAGGGGGCCTTCTCTCTGGAAACACCATATATTTT. This gives the protein CASSLGGGLLSGNTIYF.

This chain links TRBV13 with TRBJ2-1; 9 bases align to TRBD2. Germline V CDR1 and CDR2: PRHDT, FYEKMQ (reference sequence). The ends lost 5 bases at V and 0 bases at J; junction bases unmatched: 5. The CDR3 has 16 amino acids. CDR3 coding DNA: TGTGCCAGCAGCCCTAGCGGGGAGTCCTCCTACAATGAGCAGTTCTTC. It encodes CASSPSGESSYNEQFF.

The chain recombines TRBV5-1 with TRBJ1-3, with TRBD1 identical over 10 bases. The CDR3 is 16 residues long. CDR1 and CDR2 from the germline V gene are SGHRS and YFSETQ. V was pared by 0 bases and J by 4 bases, with 4 bases of the junction left unmatched. The CDR3 DNA sequence: TGCGCCAGCAGCTTGGCGGGACAGGGGTCCGGAAACACCATATATTTT. Translation: CASSLAGQGSGNTIYF. Combining the CDR3 with reference TRBV5-1 and TRBJ1-3 gives the whole variable domain KAGVTQTPRYLIKTRGQQVTLSCSPISGHRSVSWYQQTPGQGLQFLFEYFSETQRNKGNFPGRFSGRQFSNSRSEMNVSTLELGDSALYLCASSLAGQGSGNTIYFGEGSWLTVV.